What follows are 24 T cell receptor beta chains derived from one specimen sequenced in a study of control samples from healthy donors and cancer patients. Using immunoSEQ multiplex PCR, the repertoire was profiled, and TCRdb retains in-frame clones only, with some absent. The sample comprises about 140,000 clones, approximately 94% of which are singletons, and about an eighth rests with the top ten. The source material was blood. Receptors were obtained from a middle-aged man in good health.

The J gene is TRBJ2-3, the V gene TRBV27; the D is unclear. The germline V gene encodes CDR1 MNHEY and CDR2 SMNVEV (reference sequence). The V gene lost 5 bases and the J gene lost 1 base, with 4 bases spanning the gap. This CDR3 spans 12 amino acids. The CDR3 nucleotides are TGTGCCAGCAGTGCTGGCACAGATACGCAGTATTTT. This codes for CASSAGTDTQYF.

The chain is built from TRBV18 and TRBJ1-3; D is unresolved. V was clipped by 10 bases and J by 0 bases, with 13 bases between them. The CDR3 length is 14 residues. Germline CDR1 and CDR2: KGHSH and LQKENI. The CDR3 here is CATQTGISGNTIYF. In DNA form, the CDR3 reads TGTGCCACCCAGACGGGTATCTCTGGAAACACCATATATTTT.

This rearrangement joins TRBV28 to TRBJ1-1, with D hard to call. CDR1 and CDR2 from the germline V gene are MDHEN and SYDVKM. V was trimmed by 1 base and J by 0 bases, leaving 12 bases between them. This CDR3 region has 16 residues. The CDR3 sequence is CASSLSDLVMNTEAFF. Here the CDR3 DNA reads TGTGCCAGCAGTTTATCTGATCTGGTGATGAACACTGAAGCTTTCTTT.

The gene calls are TRBV4-2 and TRBJ2-7; either TRBD1 or TRBD2 may supply D (6 bases each). Trimming took 0 bases from V and 6 from J, leaving 15 bases between them. Germline V gene lookup returns CDR1 LGHNA and CDR2 YNFKEQ. The CDR3 has 15 amino acids. The CDR3 loop reads CASSQDGGRVSEQYF. The CDR3 DNA follows: TGTGCCAGCAGCCAAGATGGGGGGCGGGTTTCCGAGCAGTACTTC.

The V call is TRBV27, the J call TRBJ1-2; no definite D call. CDR3 length: 13 residues. The ends were cut back, 5 bases at V and 3 bases at J, with 10 bases in the middle. Germline CDR1 is MNHEY and CDR2 is SMNVEV (reference sequence). CDR3 in DNA: TGTGCCAGCAGTCCCCGACCCCACTATGGCTACACCTTC. Translated: CASSPRPHYGYTF.

V gene TRBV11-3 combines with J gene TRBJ2-1, with D possibly matching TRBD1 (6 bases). The CDR3 is made up of 15 amino acids. V lost 2 bases to trimming and J lost 11 bases, with 19 bases between them. Germline V gene data show CDR1 as SGHNT and CDR2 as YENEEA. CDR3 nucleotide sequence: TGTGCCAGCAGCTTATCCGGGACACCCTATTTGCAGCAGTTCTTC. This translates into CASSLSGTPYLQQFF.

J is TRBJ2-5 and V is TRBV9, with D unresolved. With 4 bases removed from V and 2 bases from J, the gap between germline ends came to 12 bases. Germline lookup yields CDR1 SGDLS and CDR2 YYNGEE. The CDR3 length is 14 residues. The CDR3: CASSRGRSQETQYF. The CDR3 nucleotides are TGTGCCAGCAGCCGCGGACGGAGTCAAGAGACCCAGTACTTC.

J is TRBJ2-2 and V is TRBV7-3; TRBD2 aligns across 11 bases. With V trimmed by 1 base and J by 10 bases, 5 bases remained unmatched. CDR3 length: 15 amino acids. Germline V gene lookup returns CDR1 SGHTA and CDR2 FQGTGA. For the CDR3, the DNA is TGTGCCAGCAGCTTAAGACTAGCGGGACAAGAGGAGCTGTTTTTT. Translated, it gives CASSLRLAGQEELFF.

This clone was observed a single time. The chain combines TRBV13 with TRBJ1-1; D is possibly TRBD1 (5 bases). In germline, CDR1 is PRHDT, CDR2 FYEKMQ (reference sequence). V was trimmed by 5 bases and J by 3 bases, leaving 13 bases between them. This CDR3 has 14 residues. The CDR3 here is CASSPGPGDTEAFF. CDR3 DNA sequence: TGTGCCAGCAGCCCGGGGCCCGGAGACACTGAAGCTTTCTTT.

The CDR3 loop is CASSQGKRGNKETQYF. DNA for the CDR3: TGTGCCAGCAGCCAAGGTAAAAGGGGTAACAAAGAGACCCAGTACTTC. The J gene is TRBJ2-5, the V gene TRBV3-1 (or the pseudogene TRBV3-2); tentatively, D is TRBD1 (5 bases). CDR3 length: 16 amino acids. Trimming took 1 base from V and 3 from J, leaving 15 bases between them. Germline lookup yields CDR1 LGHDT and CDR2 YNNKEL (reference sequence).

This chain connects TRBV9 to TRBJ2-3; TRBD2 matches 11 bases. Germline lookup yields CDR1 SGDLS and CDR2 YYNGEE. V lost 0 bases, J lost 4 bases, and 7 bases stayed unmatched. CDR3 size: 17 residues. CDR3 in amino acids: CASSVASGSGGADTQYF. Here the CDR3 DNA reads TGTGCCAGCAGCGTAGCTTCGGGTAGCGGGGGGGCAGATACGCAGTATTTT.

The chain recombines TRBV28 with TRBJ1-4, with D perhaps matching TRBD1 (5 bases). This CDR3 has 15 residues. The V gene lost 5 bases and the J gene lost 0 bases, with 10 bases spanning the gap. CDR1 MDHEN and CDR2 SYDVKM come from the germline V gene. This CDR3 reads CASSVRVPTNEKLFF. In nucleotides, the CDR3 is TGTGCCAGCAGTGTCAGGGTCCCAACTAATGAAAAACTGTTTTTT.

V and J are TRBV27 and TRBJ2-2, with D perhaps matching TRBD2 (5 bases). The CDR3 has 14 amino acids. Germline V gene data show CDR1 as MNHEY and CDR2 as SMNVEV (reference sequence). Trimming took 5 bases from V and 1 from J, leaving 8 bases between them. The CDR3 sequence is CASSRGGNTGELFF. The CDR3, as DNA: TGTGCCAGCAGTCGGGGTGGGAACACCGGGGAGCTGTTTTTT.

The chain joins TRBV2 to TRBJ2-2; the match to TRBD2 covers 8 bases. The V gene's germline CDR1 is SNHLY and CDR2 FYNNEI. The CDR3 loop spans 17 amino acids. J gave up 6 bases and V 3 bases, and 12 bases lay outside the gene matches. The CDR3 spells CASSDGTRIMGSGELFF. For the CDR3, the DNA is TGTGCCAGCAGTGACGGGACTAGAATCATGGGATCCGGGGAGCTGTTTTTT. Looking up the rest from reference TRBV2 and TRBJ2-2 gives the full variable domain: EPEVTQTPSHQVTQMGQEVILRCVPISNHLYFYWYRQILGQKVEFLVSFYNNEISEKSEIFDDQFSVERPDGSNFTLKIRSTKLEDSAMYFCASSDGTRIMGSGELFFGEGSRLTVL.

This chain connects TRBV6-1 to TRBJ1-2, with D tentatively TRBD1 (6 bases). This CDR3 region has 13 residues. Germline V lookup: CDR1 MNHNS, CDR2 SASEGT. Trimming stripped 3 bases from V and 8 bases from J, with 13 bases between. CDR3 DNA sequence: TGTGCCAGCAGTGAGGCTCAGGGGCAGGGCTACACCTTC. This encodes CASSEAQGQGYTF.

The rearrangement uses TRBV29-1 and TRBJ1-3; D gene uncertain. From germline, CDR1 is SQVTM and CDR2 ANQGSEA. CDR3 size: 13 residues. With 5 bases removed from V and 0 bases from J, the gap between germline ends came to 8 bases. CDR3 region: CSVKPLSGNTIYF. The CDR3, as DNA: TGCAGCGTTAAGCCACTCTCTGGAAACACCATATATTTT.

The V and J genes are TRBV5-1 and TRBJ2-2; 7 nucleotides agree with TRBD1. The CDR3 runs 15 residues. Germline CDR1 SGHRS, CDR2 YFSETQ. Losses at the gene ends were 7 bases for V and 2 bases for J; bases not matched to a gene: 8. CDR3 sequence (DNA): TGCGCCAGCCAGAGGACAGGAGAAAACACCGGGGAGCTGTTTTTT. Protein product: CASQRTGENTGELFF. The variable domain in full, completed from reference TRBV5-1 and TRBJ2-2, reads KAGVTQTPRYLIKTRGQQVTLSCSPISGHRSVSWYQQTPGQGLQFLFEYFSETQRNKGNFPGRFSGRQFSNSRSEMNVSTLELGDSALYLCASQRTGENTGELFFGEGSRLTVL.

This chain links TRBV7-9 with TRBJ1-5; D not resolved. Per the germline V gene, CDR1 is SEHNR and CDR2 is FQNEAQ (reference sequence). Trimming pared 1 base from V and 5 bases from J, leaving 3 bases between. This CDR3 has 12 amino acids. This CDR3 reads CASSLGHQPQHF. CDR3 in DNA: TGTGCCAGCAGCTTAGGGCATCAGCCCCAGCATTTT. Filled out from reference TRBV7-9 and TRBJ1-5, the complete variable domain reads DTGVSQNPRHKITKRGQNVTFRCDPISEHNRLYWYRQTLGQGPEFLTYFQNEAQLEKSRLLSDRFSAERPKGSFSTLEIQRTEQGDSAMYLCASSLGHQPQHFGDGTRLSIL.

The chain couples TRBV7-8 to TRBJ2-7; D ambiguous. Per the germline V gene, CDR1 is SGHVS and CDR2 is FQNEAQ. V shed 0 bases and J shed 1 base, with 7 bases lying between them. This CDR3 contains 14 residues. CDR3 DNA sequence: TGTGCCAGCAGCTTAGCCGTCCAGTCCTACGAGCAGTACTTC. Its translation: CASSLAVQSYEQYF.

This sequence joins TRBV7-9 and TRBJ1-2; the D is unclear. Looked up from germline, CDR1 is SEHNR and CDR2 is FQNEAQ (reference sequence). Trimming removed 5 bases from V and 6 bases from J, with 13 bases in between. The CDR3 contains 13 residues. The CDR3: CASSSAGKDGYTF. CDR3 nucleotides: TGTGCCAGCAGCAGTGCGGGAAAGGATGGCTACACCTTC.

This chain links TRBV9 with TRBJ2-1, with unresolved D. Germline V gives CDR1 SGDLS, CDR2 YYNGEE. The CDR3 sequence is 13 residues long. The ends were cut back, 3 bases at V and 1 base at J, with 5 bases in the middle. The CDR3 DNA reads as TGTGCCAGCAGCGGTAGTTCCTACAATGAGCAGTTCTTC. Protein sequence: CASSGSSYNEQFF.

The rearrangement links TRBV6-1 to TRBJ2-3; maybe TRBD2 (7 bases). V was cut by 3 bases and J by 3 bases, with 13 bases left in between. The germline V gene encodes CDR1 MNHNS and CDR2 SASEGT. CDR3 length: 15 residues. The CDR3 here is CASSETRGGTDTQYF. The DNA of the CDR3 is TGTGCCAGCAGTGAGACCAGGGGAGGGACAGATACGCAGTATTTT.

The chain couples TRBV5-1 to TRBJ1-4; TRBD1 might be the D (6 bases). In germline, CDR1 is SGHRS, CDR2 YFSETQ. The CDR3 spans 17 residues. Trimming removed 2 bases from V and 3 bases from J, with 17 bases in between. CDR3 DNA: TGCGCCAGCAGCTTACAGGGCCCGGGAGGAGCTAATGAAAAACTGTTTTTT. Its translation: CASSLQGPGGANEKLFF. The full variable domain, in which reference TRBV5-1 and TRBJ1-4 provide the parts outside the CDR3, is KAGVTQTPRYLIKTRGQQVTLSCSPISGHRSVSWYQQTPGQGLQFLFEYFSETQRNKGNFPGRFSGRQFSNSRSEMNVSTLELGDSALYLCASSLQGPGGANEKLFFGSGTQLSVL.

The count of this clone is one. This chain connects TRBV7-9 to TRBJ2-1, with a possible D match to TRBD2 (6 bases). The CDR3 sequence is 15 residues long. With 1 base removed from V and 2 bases from J, the gap between germline ends came to 9 bases. CDR1 is SEHNR and CDR2 is FQNEAQ in the germline V gene (reference sequence). This chain's CDR3 is CASSLERAPYNEQFF. CDR3 bases: TGTGCCAGCAGCTTAGAGCGGGCCCCCTACAATGAGCAGTTCTTC.